The 9 T cell receptor beta chains in this list originate from one sample, sequenced in a study of control samples from healthy donors and cancer patients. Sequenced by immunoSEQ multiplex PCR; TCRdb stores in-frame clones only, minus some. The table includes about 150,000 clones, roughly 94% detected once. The sequencing sample was made of blood. Source of these receptors: a man aged 40-55 years in good health.

The chain recombines TRBV7-9 with TRBJ2-1; the match to TRBD2 covers 12 bases. Trimming at V came to 5 bases and at J to 7 bases, leaving 9 bases not matched to a gene. Germline values: CDR1 SEHNR, CDR2 FQNEAQ (reference sequence). There are 16 residues in the CDR3. The CDR3 DNA sequence: TGTGCCAGCAGCCCAGGACTAGCGGGGCCTCGAAATGAGCAGTTCTTC. It codes for CASSPGLAGPRNEQFF.

This sequence joins TRBV30 and TRBJ1-1, with D possibly matching TRBD1 (6 bases). CDR1 and CDR2 (germline): GTSNPN, SVGIG (reference sequence). Trimming removed 5 bases from V and 8 bases from J, with 9 bases in between. The CDR3 is 10 amino acids. CDR3 loop: CAWGGTEAFF. In DNA, the CDR3 is TGTGCCTGGGGGGGGACAGAAGCTTTCTTT.

This chain links TRBV21-1 with TRBJ2-1. TRBV21-1 has pseudogene status. The CDR3 is 15 amino acids. CDR3 nucleotides: TGTGCTCCGCCTGAGGGGGGCCGGAGGGTTTGTGAGCAGTTCTTC. It encodes CAPPEGGRRVCEQFF.

The gene calls are TRBV7-8 and TRBJ1-2, with D unclear. The CDR3 is made up of 13 amino acids. CDR1 is SGHVS, CDR2 FQNEAQ, per germline. V dropped 3 bases and J dropped 3 bases, with 8 bases sitting between them. The CDR3 coding sequence is TGTGCCAGCAGCTTCGAAAGGGACTATGGCTACACCTTC. Amino acid sequence: CASSFERDYGYTF.

The gene calls are TRBV7-9 and TRBJ2-1, with 9 bases aligning to TRBD1. The CDR3 covers 13 residues. V shed 5 bases and J 5 bases; nucleotides not matched to a gene: 1. CDR1 is SEHNR, CDR2 FQNEAQ, per germline (reference sequence). CDR3 in amino acids: CASSGQGNNEQFF. In DNA form, the CDR3 reads TGTGCCAGCAGCGGACAGGGGAACAATGAGCAGTTCTTC.

J is TRBJ1-6 and V is TRBV6-5, with TRBD1 as a possible D gene (5 bases). The CDR3 is 14 amino acids. V lost 6 bases and J 6 bases, leaving 12 bases between the germline ends. Germline V gene lookup returns CDR1 MNHEY and CDR2 SVGAGI. CDR3 DNA sequence: TGTGCCAGCAGCGAGACAGACCCTAATTCACCCCTCCACTTT. Translated: CASSETDPNSPLHF.

The rearrangement uses TRBV10-2 and TRBJ2-4, with TRBD2 matching over 7 bases. This CDR3 region has 16 residues. The germline V gene has CDR1 WSHSY and CDR2 SAAADI. Unmatched junction bases numbered 2, after V lost 0 bases and J lost 0 bases. In DNA, the CDR3 is TGCGCCAGCAGTGAGTCTAGCGGGCTAGCCAAAAACATTCAGTACTTC. Its protein is CASSESSGLAKNIQYF.

The J gene is TRBJ1-1, the V gene TRBV28, with TRBD1 as a possible D gene (6 bases). Trimming left V 10 bases short and J 4 bases short, with 34 bases between. The length of the CDR3 is 19 residues. Germline V gene lookup returns CDR1 MDHEN and CDR2 SYDVKM. The CDR3 is CATNRIGGGRTGFGTEAFF. In DNA, the CDR3 is TGTGCCACCAACAGAATCGGAGGGGGGCGAACAGGGTTTGGCACTGAAGCTTTCTTT.

The chain joins TRBV25-1 to TRBJ1-2; a weak D match, TRBD1 (5 bases). The V end was cut by 3 bases, the J end by 5 bases, with 13 bases between. Germline assignment: CDR1 MGHDK and CDR2 SYGVNS. The CDR3 length is 14 residues. The CDR3 sequence: CASSERGSGYGYTF. The CDR3, as DNA: TGTGCCAGCAGTGAGCGGGGCAGTGGATATGGCTACACCTTC.